This TCR beta chain is from a study of breast tumors, draining lymph nodes, adjacent tissues. As to this clonotype: The antigen remains unidentified. This may be a read error: a much more frequent sequence differs by one nucleotide.

Breast cancer patients provided tissue from their axillary draining lymph nodes. Regarding the study as a whole: Tumor TCR diversity was below lymph nodes but above nontumor tissue. Luminal-like breast cancer showed significantly higher tumor–nontumor repertoire similarity than basal-like. Findings are consistent with lymph node origin and intratumoral expansion of most tumor T cells.

TCRdb itself ran the multiplex PCR reads through MiXCR, one entry per CDR3 protein. Of some 100,000 distinct CDR3 sequences in the sample, 20% to 25% are singletons; the top ten hold approximately 1.2%. This CDR3 region has 15 residues. Per germline, CDR1 LGHDT and CDR2 YNNKEL (reference sequence). The V gene is TRBV3-1, the J gene TRBJ2-7, with 7 positions matching TRBD2. The sequenced sample was axillary lymph node tissue. The receptor comes from a female donor with breast cancer. Some clones in this sample may be carry-over from other donors' samples. The CDR3 region has the DNA TGTGCCAGCAGCCTACGAGCGGGGTTGGGCTACGAGCAGTGCTTC. Translating it yields CASSLRAGLGYEQCF.